This T cell receptor (beta chain) was recorded in a study of blood T cell repertoires in COVID-19 (dated by TCRdb to 2018 to 2021). Regarding the research as a whole: The collaborator samples originated in the United States, Italy and Spain and spanned the acute and convalescent phases of COVID-19. The prospective study material was composed of cDNA or gDNA derived from T cells, B-cell-depleted T cells, or PBMCs. The dataset comprised deeply sampled blood TCRbeta repertoires from subjects exposed to, actively infected with, or recovered from COVID-19. A freely available public database, intended as a resource for researchers studying the immune response to SARS-CoV-2, is where the repertoires were released. Samples were obtained from the ongoing ImmuneRACE study (first 160 participants) and from about 1,300 subjects provided by 6 global collaborators. Nearly every sample came with metadata listing a de-identified subject ID, COVID-19 status, age in years and sex. HLA class I and class II types, where available, came from metadata supplied by the sample provider rather than from assay-based typing.

TCRbeta CDR3 regions were amplified from genomic DNA by means of the immunoSEQ Assay, a bias-controlled multiplex PCR. On the study's bioinformatics: Nucleated cell counts per sample were estimated from amplification of reference gene primers within the assay. Sequence reads were collapsed and filtered to measure the absolute abundance of every unique TCRbeta CDR3 rearrangement. For each sample, productive Simpson clonality was calculated as the square root of Simpson's diversity index across productive rearrangements. Imported from immuneACCESS, the table was reduced by TCRdb to in-frame sequences with V and J called. These copies leave out some clones; in studies compared against another copy, an unresolved V gene accounts for under half, and the cause of the remainder is not known. The V and J calls and clone size are taken from that table; D and trimming were inferred from the DNA. The sample has some 250,000 clones on record, around 90% of them singletons. The biggest ten clones account for around 0.78% of the sample.

Collaborating institutions collected whole blood in K2EDTA tubes following their own protocols. For TCRbeta analysis, collaborators shipped samples as frozen whole blood, isolated PBMCs, or DNA extracted from either of those sample types. The CDR3 runs 17 amino acids, cysteine and phenylalanine included. The read is trimmed to its CDR3 DNA, 51 bases read in frame from base 1. In the germline V gene, CDR1 corresponds to SGHTA and CDR2 to FQGNSA. Trimming removed 3 bases from V and 5 bases from J; the gene matches leave 9 bases unexplained. Study-level results and caveats: The amount of clinical and demographic metadata varied by source and participant and was provided uncurated.

Of note for this clone: Its antigen is still unknown. It has no much larger one-base neighbor in the sample; base qualities were not kept.

This clonotype was sampled from a woman aged 25 to 45 with acute or convalescent COVID-19. The sample consisted of peripheral blood. The sequence joins TRBV7-2 to TRBJ2-3, and 12 bases in between align with TRBD2. The CDR3 region has the sequence CASSLWLAGGPEDTQYF. The nucleotide sequence is given as TGTGCCAGCAGCTTGTGGCTAGCGGGAGGGCCTGAAGATACGCAGTATTTT. The CDR3 plus the reference TRBV7-2 and TRBJ2-3 genes for the other parts give the full variable domain: GAGVSQSPSNKVTEKGKDVELRCDPISGHTALYWYRQSLGQGLEFLIYFQGNSAPDKSGLPSDRFSAERTGGSVSTLTIQRTQQEDSAVYLCASSLWLAGGPEDTQYFGPGTRLTVL.